This T cell receptor (beta chain) derives from a study of shared clonotypes between healthy human individuals. The study, taken as a whole, reports: All-four-donor shared clonotypes had higher generation probabilities than non-shared clonotypes did. In four donors, around 5% of naive CD4 clonotypes appeared in common. Compared with memory subsets, naive subsets generally had larger estimated richness.

With respect to this clone: Its antigen remains unknown.

Original processing methods: Junction-only sequences produced by ImmunoSEQ had no quality scores, so filtering differed. The repertoire was sequenced with immunoSEQ multiplex PCR; TCRdb's copy has only in-frame clones and lacks some. For V, J and clone size, that table is used; D and trimming come from the DNA. The sample holds 2 million to 2.5 million clones; 95% are singletons and the top ten take around 0.13%. The CDR3 is made up of 16 amino acids. CDR1 is MDHEN and CDR2 is SYDVKM in the germline V gene. Trimming cost V 2 bases and J 3 bases; bases outside gene matches: 3. Sequencing used naive CD4+ T cells sorted from blood. The sample's subset: CD45RA+ positively selected. This clonotype was obtained from a man younger than 35 in good health. The chain combines TRBV28 with TRBJ2-1, with TRBD1 matching over 11 bases. CDR3 sequence: CASSLPGQGGYNEQFF. The CDR3 DNA sequence: TGTGCCAGCAGTTTACCGGGACAGGGGGGCTACAATGAGCAGTTCTTC.